This T cell receptor beta chain comes out of a study of CD8 T cells in Susac syndrome. Reverse transcription of about 0.5 to 1 ug RNA was carried out with random hexamers. TCRdb independently ran MiXCR on the immunoSEQ multiplex PCR reads; one entry per CDR3 protein. Here the sample spans some 180,000 distinct CDR3 sequences, 85% to 95% being singletons. In contrast to the negatively isolated CD8+ and CD4+ T cells, TEMRA cells were FACS-enriched. The germline V gene has CDR1 MNHEY and CDR2 SMNVEV (reference sequence). This CDR3 spans 14 amino acids. V gave up 6 bases and J gave up 6 bases; unmatched junction bases: 5.

Sequenced: CD4+ T cells from PBMCs. The TCR originated in a human donor in good health. This chain connects TRBV27 to TRBJ1-5; 10 bases are shared with TRBD1. This CDR3 reads CASRLGQGRQPQHF. The CDR3 DNA reads as TGTGCCAGCAGGCTGGGACAGGGGCGTCAGCCCCAGCATTTT.